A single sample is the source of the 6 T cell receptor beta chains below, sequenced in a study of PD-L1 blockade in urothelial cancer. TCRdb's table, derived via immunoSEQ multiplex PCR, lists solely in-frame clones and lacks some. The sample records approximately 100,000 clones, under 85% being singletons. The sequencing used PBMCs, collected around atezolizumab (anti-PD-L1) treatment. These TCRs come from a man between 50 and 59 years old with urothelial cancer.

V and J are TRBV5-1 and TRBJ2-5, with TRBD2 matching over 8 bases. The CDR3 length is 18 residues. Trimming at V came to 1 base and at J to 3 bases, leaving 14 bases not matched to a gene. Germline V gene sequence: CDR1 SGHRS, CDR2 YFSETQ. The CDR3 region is CASSLYPAGVLGEETQYF. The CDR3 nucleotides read TGCGCCAGCAGCTTGTACCCAGCGGGAGTGTTAGGGGAAGAGACCCAGTACTTC.

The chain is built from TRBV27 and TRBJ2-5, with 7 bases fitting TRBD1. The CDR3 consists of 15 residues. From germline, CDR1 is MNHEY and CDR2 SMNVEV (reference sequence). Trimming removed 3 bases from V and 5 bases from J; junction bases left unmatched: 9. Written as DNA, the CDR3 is TGTGCCAGCAGTTTCGATGGAGCCAGGGGGGAGACCCAGTACTTC. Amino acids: CASSFDGARGETQYF.

The CDR3 nucleotides read TGTGCCAGCAGCGTAGGCGAGGGTTCACCCCTCCACTTT. Translated: CASSVGEGSPLHF. The rearrangement uses TRBV9 and TRBJ1-6, with no clear D. This CDR3 contains 13 residues. The V and J ends lost 0 bases and 9 bases respectively, with 7 bases between them. Per germline, CDR1 SGDLS and CDR2 YYNGEE.

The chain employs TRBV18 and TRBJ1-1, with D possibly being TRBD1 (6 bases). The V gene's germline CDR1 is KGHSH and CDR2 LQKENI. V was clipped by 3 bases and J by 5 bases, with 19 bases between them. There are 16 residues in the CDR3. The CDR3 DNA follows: TGTGCCAGCTCACCTTCAGGGGTTGTGGTGGGTACTGAAGCTTTCTTT. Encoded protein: CASSPSGVVVGTEAFF.

The DNA of the CDR3 is TGCGCCAGCAGCTTGGACGGGACAGGACTCAACAGGCAGTACTTC. Its protein product is CASSLDGTGLNRQYF. This chain uses TRBV5-1 with TRBJ2-7; 8 nucleotides line up with TRBD1. This CDR3 is built from 15 residues. Looked up from germline, CDR1 is SGHRS and CDR2 is YFSETQ. After removal of 0 bases from V and 9 bases from J, the junction contained 11 bases not matched to a gene.

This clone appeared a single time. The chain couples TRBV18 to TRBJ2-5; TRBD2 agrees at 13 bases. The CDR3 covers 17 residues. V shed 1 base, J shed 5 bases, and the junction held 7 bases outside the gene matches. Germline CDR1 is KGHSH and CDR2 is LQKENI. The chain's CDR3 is CASSPLRTSGSIETQYF. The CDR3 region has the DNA TGTGCCAGCTCACCACTGAGGACTAGCGGGAGTATTGAGACCCAGTACTTC.